Shown below are 5 T cell receptor beta chains from a single sample sequenced in a study of early T cells in non-severe SARS-CoV-2 infection. One entry per CDR3 protein results from TCRdb running MiXCR on the 5' RACE reads. The repertoire has about 39,000 distinct CDR3 sequences, 3% to 4% of them found once; the top ten carry less than 4%. Material: whole blood. All receptors come from an adult who was a healthcare worker with PCR-confirmed SARS-CoV-2 infection or an uninfected control (not recorded which).

This clonotype was detected many times. This chain joins TRBV29-1 and TRBJ2-1; D perhaps matches TRBD2 (6 bases). The CDR3 spans 11 residues. CDR1 is SQVTM and CDR2 is ANQGSEA in the germline V gene. The ends were cut back, 4 bases at V and 9 bases at J, with 10 bases in the middle. CDR3 amino acids: CSVATSGEQFF. The CDR3, as DNA: TGCAGCGTTGCGACTAGTGGTGAGCAGTTCTTC.

This clonotype showed up many times. This sequence joins TRBV5-1 and TRBJ2-1, with 9 bases fitting TRBD2. The germline gives CDR1 SGHRS, CDR2 YFSETQ. Trimming cost V 1 base and J 5 bases; bases outside gene matches: 4. The length of the CDR3 is 15 residues. CDR3 in DNA: TGCGCCAGCAGCTTGATACTAGCGGGCGACAATGAGCAGTTCTTC. Amino acid sequence: CASSLILAGDNEQFF.

Regarding this clonotype: Given a much more abundant clone one base away, this may be a read error. The chain joins TRBV11-2 to TRBJ2-7, with a tentative D call TRBD1 (6 bases). This CDR3 spans 17 amino acids. CDR1 and CDR2 (germline): SGHAT, FQNNGV. The chain's CDR3 is CVSSFLPTGPSSYEQYF. In DNA form, the CDR3 reads TGTGTCAGCAGCTTTCTCCCGACAGGACCTTCTTCCTACGAGCAGTACTTC.

This clonotype was counted many times. The V and J genes are TRBV21-1 and TRBJ1-1; the table assigns TRBD1, which was not confirmed against the DNA. TRBV21-1 is assigned pseudogene status. The length of the CDR3 is 13 residues. CDR3 DNA sequence: TGTGCCAGCACCCTGAGGCCTTCCGCCCCAGCTTTCTTT. Amino acid sequence: CASTLRPSAPAFF.

Note on this clonotype: Possible read error: a much larger clone is one base away. The chain recombines TRBV7-8 with TRBJ2-3; tentatively, D is TRBD2 (5 bases). The CDR3 covers 18 residues. Trimming removed 4 bases at V and 0 bases at J, with 20 bases between. Germline values: CDR1 SGHVS, CDR2 FQNEAQ. In nucleotides, the CDR3 is TGTGCCAGCAGCTCACTAGTGGGCGTCTCTAGGAGCACAGATACGCAGTATTTT. Amino acids: CASSSLVGVSRSTDTQYF.